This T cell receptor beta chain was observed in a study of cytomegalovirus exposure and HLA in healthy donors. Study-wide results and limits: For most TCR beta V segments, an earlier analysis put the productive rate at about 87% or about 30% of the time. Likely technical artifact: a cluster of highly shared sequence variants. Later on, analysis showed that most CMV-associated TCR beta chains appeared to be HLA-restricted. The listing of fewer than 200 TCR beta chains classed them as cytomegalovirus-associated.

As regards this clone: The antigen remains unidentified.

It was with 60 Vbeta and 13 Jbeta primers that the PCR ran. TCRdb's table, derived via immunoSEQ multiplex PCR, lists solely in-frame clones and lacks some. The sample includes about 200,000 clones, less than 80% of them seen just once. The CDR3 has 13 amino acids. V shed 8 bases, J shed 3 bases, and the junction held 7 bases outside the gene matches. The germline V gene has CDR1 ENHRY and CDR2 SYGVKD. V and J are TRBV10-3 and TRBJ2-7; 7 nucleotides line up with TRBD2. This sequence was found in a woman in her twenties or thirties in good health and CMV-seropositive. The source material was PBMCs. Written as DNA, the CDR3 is TGTGCCATCGCCCTAGCGGTCGACTACGAGCAGTACTTC. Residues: CAIALAVDYEQYF.